A selection of T cell receptor beta chains follows, all from one sample in a study of OX40 agonist ivuxolimab in advanced cancers. Sequencing used immunoSEQ multiplex PCR; TCRdb keeps in-frame clones, though not all of them. Among approximately 75,000 clones listed, around 82% were seen once. The specimen was CD4+ or CD8+ T cells sorted from blood, collected in a trial of the OX40 agonist ivuxolimab. The receptors derive from an adult with an advanced solid tumor such as melanoma, head and neck, liver or kidney cancer. The conserved cysteine and the conserved F or W are not part of the CDR3 here. The D gene is left open where the match is weak.

D gene	V gene	J gene	CDR3 protein
-	TRBV7-9	TRBJ2-7	ASSTLASEQY
TRBD1	TRBV6-5	TRBJ2-7	ASRTGGSYEQY
TRBD2	TRBV18	TRBJ2-1	ASSPGSGSNEQF
-	TRBV27	TRBJ1-1	ASKPGRVAGNTEAF
TRBD2	TRBV10-1	TRBJ2-2	ASSALAGASGELF
-	TRBV5-1	TRBJ1-1	ASSFITTRQSGKAF
-	TRBV15	TRBJ2-3	ATSTRKDSRTDTQY
-	TRBV2	TRBJ1-5	ASRRNHLITDQPQH
-	TRBV10-3	TRBJ2-4	AISESNTLLAKNIQY
-	TRBV27	TRBJ2-1	ASSSRSPRDNEQF
-	TRBV6-1	TRBJ1-5	ASSAPPQH
-	TRBV30	TRBJ1-5	AWSPGVNSNQPQH
TRBD1	TRBV15	TRBJ1-1	ATSRGDRGLTEAF
-	TRBV6-5	TRBJ2-3	ASSYSLGLGADTQY
-	TRBV5-1	TRBJ2-3	ASSSLGQTDTQY
TRBD2	TRBV5-1	TRBJ2-7	ASSNTLAGGLRGEQY
TRBD1	TRBV29-1	TRBJ2-7	SVSIPGGTYEQY
-	TRBV29-1	TRBJ2-4	SAVQGGKNIQY
TRBD1	TRBV2	TRBJ2-7	ASTEGDRGGSEQY
-	TRBV7-6	TRBJ2-1	ASSSRQRNEQF
-	TRBV19	TRBJ2-5	ATADRLGAQY
TRBD1	TRBV28	TRBJ1-4	ASSSGQGAYNEKLF
-	TRBV7-2	TRBJ1-5	ASSPNGGHGQPQH
-	TRBV5-1	TRBJ1-3	ASRERTSGNTIY
-	TRBV5-1	TRBJ2-1	ASSLARWEVRNEQF
-	TRBV9	TRBJ2-3	ASSEWATGTDTQY
-	TRBV9	TRBJ2-3	ARRAVRRRDTDTQY